A single sample is the source of the 24 T cell receptor beta chains below, sequenced in a study of OX40 agonist ivuxolimab in advanced cancers. Repertoires were generated with immunoSEQ multiplex PCR, while TCRdb's copy carries only in-frame clones and drops some. The sample has about 78,000 clones; 70% to 85% are singletons. This material consisted of CD4+ or CD8+ T cells sorted from blood, taken in a trial of the OX40 agonist ivuxolimab. The receptor set was obtained from an adult with an advanced solid tumor such as melanoma, head and neck, liver or kidney cancer.

V gene TRBV6-4 combines with J gene TRBJ2-7; D remains ambiguous. The V gene's germline CDR1 is MRHNA and CDR2 SNTAGT. V was pared by 7 bases and J by 7 bases, with 8 bases between. The CDR3 has 10 residues. CDR3 DNA: TGTGCCAGCATCGATCGGGAGCAGTACTTC. Its protein is CASIDREQYF.

This clone was seen just once. V is TRBV7-9 and J is TRBJ2-7; D might be TRBD1 (6 bases). The V and J ends lost 0 bases and 6 bases respectively, with 9 bases between them. This CDR3 is 13 amino acids long. The germline CDR1 and CDR2 sequences are SEHNR and FQNEAQ (reference sequence). CDR3 sequence reads: CASSLAQGTEQYV. CDR3 nucleotide sequence: TGTGCCAGCAGCTTAGCGCAGGGGACCGAGCAGTACGTC.

The chain uses TRBV29-1 and TRBJ1-2; possibly TRBD1 for D (5 bases). The CDR3 runs to 13 residues. The germline V and J ends were trimmed by 5 bases and 3 bases, with 13 bases remaining between them. Germline V CDR1 and CDR2: SQVTM, ANQGSEA. CDR3 DNA: TGCAGCGTTCCCCGCCAGGGTGACTATGGCTACACCTTC. Protein sequence: CSVPRQGDYGYTF.

V is TRBV13 and J is TRBJ2-2; TRBD1 matches 9 bases. Germline loops: CDR1 PRHDT, CDR2 FYEKMQ (reference sequence). The V gene end was trimmed by 7 bases and the J gene end by 6 bases; junction bases not matched to a gene: 6. The CDR3 length is 14 residues. The CDR3 sequence is CASKRTGESGELFF. CDR3 nucleotides: TGTGCCAGCAAACGGACAGGGGAATCCGGGGAGCTGTTTTTT.

The rearrangement joins TRBV7-9 to TRBJ1-2, with a tentative D call TRBD1 (6 bases). Germline V gene sequence: CDR1 SEHNR, CDR2 FQNEAQ (reference sequence). The V and J ends lost 5 bases and 4 bases respectively, with 17 bases between them. This CDR3 comprises 15 residues. CDR3 DNA sequence: TGTGCCAGCAGCCGTTCAGGGGCGGGCACCTATGGCTACACCTTC. Its protein product is CASSRSGAGTYGYTF.

The chain joins TRBV28 to TRBJ1-2; D gene unclear. The V gene lost 11 bases and the J gene lost 1 base, with 8 bases spanning the gap. Germline CDR1 and CDR2: MDHEN and SYDVKM. This CDR3 comprises 11 residues. The CDR3 region is CACGDNYGYTF. The CDR3 DNA sequence: TGTGCCTGCGGCGATAACTATGGCTACACCTTC.

This chain uses TRBV5-1 with TRBJ2-2; no definite D call. The germline gives CDR1 SGHRS, CDR2 YFSETQ. The CDR3 extends over 16 amino acids. V dropped 0 bases and J dropped 2 bases, with 11 bases sitting between them. CDR3 bases: TGCGCCAGCAGCTTGGATAACGGCTACAACACCGGGGAGCTGTTTTTT. Residues: CASSLDNGYNTGELFF.

This chain joins TRBV6-6 and TRBJ1-3; no reliable D call. Germline values: CDR1 MNHNY, CDR2 SVGAGI (reference sequence). V lost 6 bases to trimming and J lost 1 base, with 13 bases between them. This CDR3 region has 15 residues. The CDR3 reads CASSSQVGSGNTIYF. The DNA for the CDR3 is TGTGCCAGCAGCTCTCAGGTGGGATCTGGAAACACCATATATTTT.

The genes are TRBV19 and TRBJ2-3, with 9 bases matching TRBD2. The germline V gene has CDR1 LNHDA and CDR2 SQIVND (reference sequence). The V and J ends lost 10 bases and 5 bases, in that order; junction bases with no gene match: 13. The CDR3 spans 15 residues. The DNA for the CDR3 is TGTGCCACCCACGGGGGCGGGAGGGCTAGAGATACGCAGTATTTT. It is translated as CATHGGGRARDTQYF.

This chain uses TRBV6-5 with TRBJ2-7, with D tentatively TRBD1 or TRBD2 (5 bases each). Germline V CDR1 and CDR2: MNHEY, SVGAGI. The ends were cut back, 2 bases at V and 2 bases at J, with 10 bases in the middle. This CDR3 spans 14 amino acids. The CDR3 loop reads CASSYKGRAYEQYF. The CDR3 DNA is TGTGCCAGCAGTTACAAGGGGAGAGCCTACGAGCAGTACTTC.

The chain couples TRBV7-3 to TRBJ2-1; D perhaps matches TRBD1 (5 bases). V dropped 2 bases and J dropped 7 bases, with 15 bases sitting between them. Looked up from germline, CDR1 is SGHTA and CDR2 is FQGTGA. The CDR3 sequence is 15 residues long. The CDR3 coding sequence is TGTGCCAGCAGCTTAGGGTTGGCAGGGAAGAATGAGCAGTTCTTC. The encoded protein is CASSLGLAGKNEQFF. Together with reference TRBV7-3 and TRBJ2-1, the CDR3 gives the full variable domain: GAGVSQTPSNKVTEKGKYVELRCDPISGHTALYWYRQSLGQGPEFLIYFQGTGAADDSGLPNDRFFAVRPEGSVSTLKIQRTERGDSAVYLCASSLGLAGKNEQFFGPGTRLTVL.

The rearrangement links TRBV5-6 to TRBJ1-2, with D perhaps TRBD1 (6 bases). The CDR3 has 12 amino acids. V lost 5 bases and J lost 7, with 12 bases in between. The germline V gene encodes CDR1 SGHDT and CDR2 YYEEEE. The CDR3 region is CASRKNRVGYTF. CDR3 nucleotides: TGTGCCAGCAGAAAGAACAGGGTTGGCTACACCTTC.

The chain joins TRBV6-1 to TRBJ2-7; perhaps D is TRBD1 or TRBD2 (6 bases each). The V gene's germline CDR1 is MNHNS and CDR2 SASEGT. The CDR3 spans 12 residues. Between the trimmed V and J ends, which lost 6 bases and 3 bases, there was a span of 9 bases. DNA for the CDR3: TGTGCCAGCAGGGCGGGACACTACGAGCAGTACGTC. It codes for CASRAGHYEQYV.

V is TRBV15 and J is TRBJ2-3; 11 bases agree with TRBD1. With V trimmed by 1 base and J by 6 bases, 6 bases remained unmatched. The CDR3 is 16 amino acids. The V gene's germline CDR1 is LNHNV and CDR2 YYDKDF (reference sequence). The CDR3 protein is CATSRGEGQGADTQYF. CDR3 bases: TGTGCCACCAGCAGAGGTGAAGGACAGGGGGCTGATACGCAGTATTTT.

The V and J genes are TRBV10-2 and TRBJ2-3; D may correspond to TRBD1 or TRBD2 (6 bases each). The V gene's germline CDR1 is WSHSY and CDR2 SAAADI. Trimming stripped 7 bases from V and 0 bases from J, with 14 bases between. The CDR3 length is 15 residues. The CDR3 DNA is TGCGCCAGCAAGGCGGGACAACGTAGCACAGATACGCAGTATTTT. Protein: CASKAGQRSTDTQYF.

This chain connects TRBV7-9 to TRBJ2-5, with 9 bases matching TRBD1. Germline V gives CDR1 SEHNR, CDR2 FQNEAQ (reference sequence). The V gene end was trimmed by 5 bases and the J gene end by 2 bases; junction bases not matched to a gene: 6. The CDR3 runs 15 residues. The CDR3 is CASSGGTGNQETQYF. CDR3 bases: TGTGCCAGCAGCGGAGGGACAGGGAATCAAGAGACCCAGTACTTC. Full variable domain (missing parts from reference TRBV7-9 and TRBJ2-5): DTGVSQNPRHKITKRGQNVTFRCDPISEHNRLYWYRQTLGQGPEFLTYFQNEAQLEKSRLLSDRFSAERPKGSFSTLEIQRTEQGDSAMYLCASSGGTGNQETQYFGPGTRLLVL.

The V gene is TRBV7-9, the J gene TRBJ2-5; TRBD1 might be the D (5 bases). CDR1 is SEHNR and CDR2 is FQNEAQ in the germline V gene (reference sequence). V was trimmed by 5 bases and J by 3 bases, leaving 10 bases between them. The CDR3 consists of 13 residues. The DNA for the CDR3 is TGTGCCAGCAGCGGAGTCAGGGAAGAGACCCAGTACTTC. Its protein product is CASSGVREETQYF.

The rearrangement joins TRBV28 to TRBJ1-2; D unresolved. Per germline, CDR1 MDHEN and CDR2 SYDVKM. The CDR3 covers 15 residues. Trimming removed 3 bases at V and 5 bases at J, with 16 bases between. CDR3 region: CASSFRPREKYGYTF. CDR3 bases: TGTGCCAGCAGTTTCCGACCACGGGAGAAATATGGCTACACCTTC.

The rearrangement joins TRBV5-4 to TRBJ2-3, with no clear D. The CDR3 covers 13 residues. Germline V gives CDR1 SGHNT, CDR2 YYREEE (reference sequence). V gave up 0 bases and J gave up 5 bases, with 7 bases separating them. DNA of the CDR3: TGTGCCAGCAGCTTGGCCTTGGGAGATACGCAGTATTTT. It is translated as CASSLALGDTQYF.

A single count supports this clone. The V and J genes are TRBV28 and TRBJ2-5; 9 nucleotides align to TRBD2. The CDR3 loop spans 14 amino acids. CDR1 and CDR2 (germline): MDHEN, SYDVKM. Here the CDR3 reads CVSGSRFLGETQYF. The CDR3 DNA reads as TGTGTTAGCGGGAGTCGGTTTTTGGGAGAGACCCAGTACTTC.

The chain employs TRBV25-1 and TRBJ2-1, with TRBD2 matching over 9 bases. Germline V gene lookup returns CDR1 MGHDK and CDR2 SYGVNS. The trim removed 5 bases at V and 2 bases at J, leaving 4 bases unmatched. The length of the CDR3 is 15 residues. CDR3 protein: CASSTSGRTYNEQFF. CDR3 DNA sequence: TGTGCCAGCAGTACAAGCGGGAGGACCTACAATGAGCAGTTCTTC. Together with reference TRBV25-1 and TRBJ2-1, the CDR3 gives the full variable domain: EADIYQTPRYLVIGTGKKITLECSQTMGHDKMYWYQQDPGMELHLIHYSYGVNSTEKGDLSSESTVSRIRTEHFPLTLESARPSHTSQYLCASSTSGRTYNEQFFGPGTRLTVL.

The chain carries TRBV7-9 and TRBJ2-6, with TRBD1 matching over 7 bases. The trim removed 3 bases at V and 0 bases at J, leaving 5 bases unmatched. This CDR3 spans 17 amino acids. Per germline, CDR1 SEHNR and CDR2 FQNEAQ (reference sequence). The CDR3 loop reads CASSLGQFSSGANVLTF. CDR3 coding DNA: TGTGCCAGCAGCTTGGGACAGTTCAGCTCTGGGGCCAACGTCCTGACTTTC.

The gene calls are TRBV28 and TRBJ1-5; D is uncertain. The CDR3 length is 16 residues. Trimming stripped 3 bases from V and 3 bases from J, with 15 bases between. CDR1 and CDR2 (germline): MDHEN, SYDVKM. DNA for the CDR3: TGTGCCAGCAGTTTTATTGGGCAGAGCCTCAATCAGCCCCAGCATTTT. The encoded protein is CASSFIGQSLNQPQHF.

The chain has TRBV6-5 and TRBJ1-1; D gene ambiguous. Between the trimmed V and J ends, which lost 4 bases and 1 base, there was a span of 10 bases. Germline CDR1 MNHEY, CDR2 SVGAGI. The CDR3 sequence is 14 residues long. CDR3 protein: CASSSTGSNTEAFF. The CDR3 DNA sequence: TGTGCCAGCAGTTCCACCGGTTCGAACACTGAAGCTTTCTTT.